This paragraph covers one T cell receptor (beta chain) sequence. In this sample, this clone turned up many times. The target of this receptor is not known. No quality values exist for individual bases; no much larger clone is one base distant. Each collaborating institution followed its own protocols to collect whole blood in K2EDTA tubes. For TCRbeta analysis, collaborators shipped samples as frozen whole blood, isolated PBMCs, or DNA extracted from either of those sample types. This specimen belongs to a study of blood T cell repertoires in COVID-19 (dated by TCRdb to 2020 to 2022). Broadly, across the study: The collaborator samples originated in the United States, Italy and Spain and spanned the acute and convalescent phases of COVID-19. The prospective study material was composed of cDNA or gDNA derived from T cells, B-cell-depleted T cells, or PBMCs. The dataset comprised deeply sampled blood TCRbeta repertoires from subjects exposed to, actively infected with, or recovered from COVID-19. The repertoires were made available in a free public database intended to serve as a resource for research on the immune response to SARS-CoV-2. The samples were drawn from the first 160 participants of the ongoing ImmuneRACE study and from some 1,300 subjects provided by 6 global collaborators. Nearly every sample came with metadata listing a de-identified subject ID, COVID-19 status, age in years and sex. HLA class I and class II types, where available, came from metadata supplied by the sample provider rather than from assay-based typing.

The CDR3 has 18 amino acids, counting the end cysteine and valine. Only CDR3 DNA remains: 54 bases, in frame from the first base. Per the germline V gene, SNHLY is the CDR1 and FYNNEI is the CDR2. Trimming at the junction amounts to 1 base on V and 3 bases on J, and the germline ends lie 22 bases apart. TCRbeta CDR3 regions were amplified from genomic DNA by means of the immunoSEQ Assay, a bias-controlled multiplex PCR. Per the source publication's procedure: The number of nucleated cells in each sample was estimated from the amplification of reference gene primers within the assay. To quantify the absolute abundance of each unique TCRbeta CDR3 rearrangement, sequence reads were collapsed and filtered. For each sample, productive Simpson clonality was calculated by taking the square root of Simpson's diversity index across productive rearrangements. TCRdb carries this immuneACCESS record with in-frame sequences only. Its versions omit some clonotypes, under half of them owing to an unresolved V gene in the studies checked, with the rest unexplained. V and J calls and clone size are as listed in that table; D and trimming were resolved from the DNA. In this sample the table shows 150,000 to 200,000 clones, about 86% of which occur a single time. Jointly, the top ten make up over 3.5% of the sample.

Beyond this particular receptor, the publication reports: The quantity of clinical and demographic metadata differed by source and by participant and was supplied without curation.

This clonotype originated in a man aged 18 to 29 with active or convalescent COVID-19. The chain couples TRBV2 to TRBJ2-7; TRBD2 is perhaps the D gene, given 6 matching bases. The specimen was peripheral blood. The nucleotides are TGTGCCAGCAGTGAAGACCTGAGGGGCGGGGAGAAGAACTACGAGCAGTACGTC. The resulting protein is CASSEDLRGGEKNYEQYV.